Each of the 15 T cell receptor beta chains below was sequenced from the same sample in a study of identical twins. In TCRdb, the 5' RACE reads were re-called with MiXCR into one record per CDR3 protein. This table has approximately 630,000 distinct CDR3 sequences, 7.1% appearing once. These same records also appear under a second study, on yellow fever vaccine responses in identical twins.

Material: PBMCs. The receptors stem from a woman younger than 35 in good health.

This clonotype appeared many times. The chain couples TRBV4-1 to TRBJ2-7, with D unclear. The CDR3 is 14 amino acids. Trimming pared 0 bases from V and 2 bases from J, leaving 8 bases between. Per the germline V gene, CDR1 is MGHRA and CDR2 is YSYEKL. The CDR3: CASSQDLSAYEQYV. The CDR3 DNA sequence: TGCGCCAGCAGCCAAGATTTATCCGCCTACGAGCAGTACGTC.

This clonotype was counted only a few times. The chain carries TRBV2 and TRBJ2-7; perhaps TRBD1 as D (5 bases). The CDR3 runs 14 residues. Germline CDR1 SNHLY, CDR2 FYNNEI. V was trimmed by 5 bases and J by 0 bases, leaving 11 bases between them. The CDR3 nucleotides read TGTGCCAGCAGTACAGGCAGAAACTCCTACGAGCAGTACTTC. Its protein is CASSTGRNSYEQYF.

In its sample, this clonotype was seen many times. This chain uses TRBV7-6 with TRBJ2-7; 9 bases map to TRBD1. CDR3 length: 15 residues. Trimming took 1 base from V and 2 from J; bases not matched to a gene: 3. Germline CDR1 is SGHVS and CDR2 is FNYEAQ. CDR3 loop: CASSLGGQGTYEQYF. CDR3 sequence (DNA): TGTGCCAGCAGCTTAGGGGGACAGGGAACCTACGAGCAGTACTTC.

This clonotype was detected many times. Here the CDR3 reads CASSLGRLRNTGELFF. CDR3 nucleotides: TGTGCCAGCAGCTTGGGTAGACTCCGAAACACCGGGGAGCTGTTTTTT. V is TRBV5-6 and J is TRBJ2-2; D unresolved. The CDR3 is made up of 16 amino acids. Trimming took 0 bases from V and 2 from J, leaving 11 bases between them. The germline gives CDR1 SGHDT, CDR2 YYEEEE.

The chain has TRBV28 and TRBJ2-7, with 7 bases fitting TRBD1. V lost 6 bases to trimming and J lost 0 bases; unmatched junction nucleotides: 8. CDR1 is MDHEN and CDR2 is SYDVKM in the germline V gene. The CDR3 totals 15 residues. The CDR3 DNA reads as TGTGCCAGCAGCCCTGGACAGGCGAACTCCTACGAGCAGTACGTC. Its protein is CASSPGQANSYEQYV.

Details on this clonotype: One junction end does not reproduce the germline sequence, and a read error may be involved. The J gene is TRBJ2-2, the V gene TRBV20-1; D is tentatively TRBD1 or TRBD2 (5 bases each). In germline, CDR1 is DFQATT, CDR2 SNEGSKA (reference sequence). The CDR3 sequence is 16 residues long. DNA for the CDR3: TGCTGTGCTAGAGAGGGGCTACCTATGAACACCGGGGAGCTGTTTTTT. Protein sequence: CCAREGLPMNTGELFF.

This clonotype was picked up one time. The chain uses TRBV10-2 and TRBJ2-2; D not resolved. The CDR3 totals 15 residues. V dropped 6 bases and J dropped 1 base, with 12 bases sitting between them. Per germline, CDR1 WSHSY and CDR2 SAAADI. This chain's CDR3 is CASRSGPWNTGELFF. The CDR3 bases are TGCGCCAGCAGGTCCGGGCCCTGGAACACCGGGGAGCTGTTTTTT.

This chain uses TRBV3-1 with TRBJ2-1; TRBD1 matches 10 bases. Germline V gene lookup returns CDR1 LGHDT and CDR2 YNNKEL (reference sequence). Germline trimming cut 4 bases from V and 5 bases from J; bases unmatched to any gene: 5. The CDR3 spans 15 residues. The CDR3 nucleotides are TGTGCCAGCAGCCGAGACAGGGGGCTTAACAATGAGCAGTTCTTC. Protein: CASSRDRGLNNEQFF.

This clonotype was seen ten or more times. This chain links TRBV27 with TRBJ1-6; unclear D gene. Germline assignment: CDR1 MNHEY and CDR2 SMNVEV (reference sequence). The CDR3 runs to 15 residues. Between the trimmed V and J ends, which lost 3 bases and 9 bases, there was a span of 15 bases. The CDR3 loop is CASSLGSFEGSPLHF. CDR3 DNA: TGTGCCAGCAGTTTGGGCTCGTTTGAGGGTTCACCCCTCCACTTT.

Ten or more counts support this clonotype. The J gene is TRBJ2-6, the V gene TRBV4-1; D remains unclear. This CDR3 has 16 residues. The germline V gene has CDR1 MGHRA and CDR2 YSYEKL. Trimming shortened V by 0 bases and J by 0 bases, and 6 bases separated the two germline ends. The CDR3 sequence: CASSQDRLSGANVLTF. DNA of the CDR3: TGCGCCAGCAGCCAAGATCGCCTCTCTGGGGCCAACGTCCTGACTTTC.

This clonotype appeared many times. This chain uses TRBV5-1 with TRBJ2-5; possibly TRBD1 for D (6 bases). Germline CDR1 and CDR2: SGHRS and YFSETQ. The CDR3 is made up of 14 amino acids. Trimming left V 2 bases short and J 3 bases short, with 11 bases between. The CDR3 DNA is TGCGCCAGCAGCTTCGGACAGCCTAAAGAGACCCAGTACTTC. Translation gives CASSFGQPKETQYF.

There are many counts of this clonotype. The chain recombines TRBV14 with TRBJ2-1, with unresolved D. V was shortened by 4 bases and J by 5 bases, with 6 bases between the two germline ends. The germline V gene encodes CDR1 SGHDN and CDR2 FVKESK. This CDR3 is 12 amino acids long. As DNA, the CDR3 is TGTGCCAGCAGCCCAATTAACAATGAGCAGTTCTTC. Amino acid sequence: CASSPINNEQFF.

This clonotype appeared many times. The J gene is TRBJ2-3, the V gene TRBV4-2, with a tentative D call TRBD2 (6 bases). CDR1 and CDR2 (germline): LGHNA, YNFKEQ. There are 17 residues in the CDR3. The germline V and J ends were trimmed by 0 bases and 9 bases, with 22 bases remaining between them. The CDR3 DNA follows: TGTGCCAGCAGCCAAGAAGCCGGCACTAGCTGGGCGGGGACGCAGTATTTT. It specifies CASSQEAGTSWAGTQYF.

In its sample, this clonotype was seen many times. The chain is built from TRBV10-2 and TRBJ1-5; D possibly corresponds to TRBD1 (5 bases). The CDR3 has 14 amino acids. V lost 6 bases, J lost 6 bases, and 15 bases lay in between. The V gene's germline CDR1 is WSHSY and CDR2 SAAADI. The CDR3 reads CASRQNQGSQPQHF. CDR3 DNA: TGCGCCAGCAGACAAAACCAGGGAAGTCAGCCCCAGCATTTT.

The chain uses TRBV13 and TRBJ2-5, with 8 nucleotides matching TRBD1. Per the germline V gene, CDR1 is PRHDT and CDR2 is FYEKMQ (reference sequence). J gave up 5 bases and V 2 bases, and 16 bases lay outside the gene matches. CDR3 length: 18 residues. For the CDR3, the DNA is TGTGCCAGCAGCTTACGGCCCGCGGGGACAGGAGGTTCGGAGACCCAGTACTTC. Translated, it gives CASSLRPAGTGGSETQYF.